This T cell receptor (beta chain) was observed in a study of blood T cell repertoires in COVID-19. Looking at the study overall: Sites across the United States, Italy and Spain contributed samples from acute and convalescent COVID-19.

Profiling relied on immunoSEQ multiplex PCR, and the TCRdb table lists in-frame clones only, not all of them. The data hold approximately 160,000 clones, with 60% to 80% observed a single time. Germline assignment: CDR1 MNHEY and CDR2 SVGAGI. V was clipped by 10 bases and J by 9 bases; unmatched bases: 12. This CDR3 is 14 amino acids long. The rearrangement links TRBV6-5 to TRBJ2-1; 10 bases are shared with TRBD2. The material sequenced was peripheral blood. The receptor's source is a man between 70 and 80 years old with acute or convalescent COVID-19. CDR3 sequence: CATVGSGRGGEQFF. The CDR3 DNA reads as TGTGCCACTGTCGGGAGCGGGAGGGGGGGTGAGCAGTTCTTC.